This TCR beta chain was observed in a study of identical twins. TCRdb called the 5' RACE reads again in MiXCR, with one record for every CDR3 protein. The table records roughly 260,000 distinct CDR3 sequences, 6% to 8.5% of them present only once. Germline loops: CDR1 MDHEN, CDR2 SYDVKM. V was shortened by 5 bases and J by 3 bases, with 10 bases between the two germline ends. CDR3 length: 13 amino acids. These sequences were also reported in another study, on yellow fever vaccine responses in identical twins.

This sequence originates from a woman aged 18-29 years in good health. The genes are TRBV28 and TRBJ2-5, with a tentative D call TRBD2 (5 bases). Sequenced sample: CD8+ T cells sorted from blood. This CDR3 is CASSPREKETQYF. CDR3 bases: TGTGCCAGCAGTCCCCGGGAAAAAGAGACCCAGTACTTC.